This T cell receptor beta chain appears in the sequencing data of a study of identical twins. TCRdb passed the 5' RACE reads through MiXCR, listing each CDR3 protein once. The sample holds a few hundred thousand distinct CDR3 sequences, approximately 13% seen once. The V and J ends lost 4 bases and 8 bases, in that order; junction bases with no gene match: 19. The CDR3 contains 18 residues. This clonotype was counted many times. Another study also made use of these data, one on yellow fever vaccine responses in identical twins.

This receptor was taken from a woman younger than 35 in good health. The chain links TRBV12-3 or TRBV12-4 to TRBJ2-1, with 8 nucleotides matching TRBD1. Sequenced: CD8+ T cells sorted from blood. In DNA, the CDR3 is TGTGCCAGCAGTTCGGGACAGGAGGGACCCTCTCTGCGTCATGAGCAGTTCTTC. Translation gives CASSSGQEGPSLRHEQFF.